The 8 T cell receptor beta chains presented below share a single source sample, sequenced in a study of T-cell reconstitution after alpha-beta-depleted transplantation in children. During its preparation, the TCRbeta library received unique molecular identifiers. TCRdb reprocessed the PCR reads via MiXCR and lists one record per CDR3 protein. The table shows about 400,000 distinct CDR3 sequences, with 13% occurring only once. The specimen was PBMCs, collected from the stem cell graft. These receptors all come from a human donor who donated a stem cell graft to a child with Fanconi anemia.

The V gene is TRBV27, the J gene TRBJ2-1, with unresolved D. With 5 bases removed from V and 7 bases from J, the gap between germline ends came to 9 bases. The CDR3 covers 12 residues. The germline CDR1 and CDR2 sequences are MNHEY and SMNVEV (reference sequence). Here the CDR3 reads CASSTLGNEQFF. CDR3 DNA sequence: TGTGCCAGCAGTACCCTCGGGAATGAGCAGTTCTTC.

DNA for the CDR3: TGTGCCAGCAGTTTAGCGCAGGGCGGTGAGCAGTTCTTC. Translating it yields CASSLAQGGEQFF. The chain links TRBV12-3 or TRBV12-4 to TRBJ2-1; tentatively, D is TRBD1 (5 bases). The length of the CDR3 is 13 residues. V was cut by 0 bases and J by 9 bases, with 9 bases left in between.

This clonotype has at least ten counts. DNA for the CDR3: TGTGCCAGCAGCTTAGTATTGTCGGCCGGGGAGCTGTTTTTT. Amino acids: CASSLVLSAGELFF. The V and J genes are TRBV7-9 and TRBJ2-2; D gene uncertain. Germline V CDR1 and CDR2: SEHNR, FQNEAQ (reference sequence). Between the trimmed V and J ends, which lost 1 base and 6 bases, there was a span of 9 bases. There are 14 residues in the CDR3.

This clonotype was counted ten times or more. The chain employs TRBV10-1 and TRBJ2-3; a possible D gene is TRBD1 (6 bases). CDR1 and CDR2 (germline): WNHNN, SYGVQD (reference sequence). The CDR3 has 15 residues. Trimming cost V 2 bases and J 4 bases, with 13 bases left between them. The CDR3 here is CASSEEGDTADTQYF. In DNA form, the CDR3 reads TGCGCCAGCAGTGAGGAGGGGGACACCGCAGATACGCAGTATTTT.

This clonotype was detected a few times. The V gene is TRBV20-1, the J gene TRBJ2-3, with D possibly matching TRBD2 (5 bases). The CDR3 runs to 11 residues. CDR1 is DFQATT and CDR2 is SNEGSKA in the germline V gene (reference sequence). V lost 6 bases, J lost 6 bases, and 10 bases lay in between. The CDR3 bases are TGCAGTGCCCCAAGAGGGGATACGCAGTATTTT. Residues: CSAPRGDTQYF.

The V gene is TRBV7-9, the J gene TRBJ2-1; 8 nucleotides align to TRBD1. V lost 5 bases to trimming and J lost 6 bases; unmatched junction nucleotides: 9. The CDR3 runs to 15 residues. The germline V gene has CDR1 SEHNR and CDR2 FQNEAQ (reference sequence). CDR3 region: CASSLGQGASNEQFF. In DNA form, the CDR3 reads TGTGCCAGCAGCCTCGGGCAGGGGGCCAGCAATGAGCAGTTCTTC.

This clonotype was recorded a few times. V gene TRBV5-1 combines with J gene TRBJ1-4; tentative D call: TRBD1 (6 bases). The CDR3 loop spans 14 amino acids. Germline V CDR1 and CDR2: SGHRS, YFSETQ. The V and J ends lost 3 bases and 8 bases respectively, with 14 bases between them. CDR3 nucleotide sequence: TGCGCCAGCAGCTCCGGACAGATTGAAGAAAAACTGTTTTTT. It codes for CASSSGQIEEKLFF.

The rearrangement links TRBV7-9 to TRBJ2-7; D gene unclear. The V gene's germline CDR1 is SEHNR and CDR2 FQNEAQ (reference sequence). The CDR3 is 11 residues long. Trimming took 5 bases from V and 6 from J, leaving 8 bases between them. This CDR3 reads CASSPVGEQYF. CDR3 nucleotide sequence: TGTGCCAGCAGCCCCGTGGGCGAGCAGTACTTC.